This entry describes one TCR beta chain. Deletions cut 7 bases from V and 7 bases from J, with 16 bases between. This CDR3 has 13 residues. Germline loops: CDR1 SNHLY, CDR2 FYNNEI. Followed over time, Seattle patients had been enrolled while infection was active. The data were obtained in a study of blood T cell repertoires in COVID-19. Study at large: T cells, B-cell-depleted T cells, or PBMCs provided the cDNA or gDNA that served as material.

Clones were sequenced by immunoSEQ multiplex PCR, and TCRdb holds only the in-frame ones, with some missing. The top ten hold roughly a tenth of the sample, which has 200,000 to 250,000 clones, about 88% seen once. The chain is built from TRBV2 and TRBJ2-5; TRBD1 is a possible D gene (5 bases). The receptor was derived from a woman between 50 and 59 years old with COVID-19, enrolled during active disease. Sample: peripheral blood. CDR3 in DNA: TGTGCCAGCAAGTACAATAGCCAGGGGACCCAGTACTTC. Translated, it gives CASKYNSQGTQYF.